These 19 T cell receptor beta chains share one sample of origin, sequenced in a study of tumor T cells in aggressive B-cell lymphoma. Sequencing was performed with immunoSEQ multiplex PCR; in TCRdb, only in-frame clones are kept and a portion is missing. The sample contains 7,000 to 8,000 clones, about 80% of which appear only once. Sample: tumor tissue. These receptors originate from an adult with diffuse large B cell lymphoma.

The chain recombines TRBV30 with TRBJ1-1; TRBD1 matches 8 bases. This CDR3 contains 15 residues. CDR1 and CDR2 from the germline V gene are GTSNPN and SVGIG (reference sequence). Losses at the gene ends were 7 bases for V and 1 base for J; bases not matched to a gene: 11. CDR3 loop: CASGRDGQGNTEAFF. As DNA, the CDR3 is TGTGCCTCCGGGCGAGATGGACAGGGGAACACTGAAGCTTTCTTT. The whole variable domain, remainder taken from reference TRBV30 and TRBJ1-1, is SQTIHQWPATLVQPVGSPLSLECTVEGTSNPNLYWYRQAAGRGLQLLFYSVGIGQISSEVPQNLSASRPQDRQFILSSKKLLLSDSGFYLCASGRDGQGNTEAFFGQGTRLTVV.

Here the CDR3 reads CASSQDFPRASYEQYF. For the CDR3, the DNA is TGCGCCAGCAGCCAAGATTTTCCCAGGGCATCCTACGAGCAGTACTTC. V is TRBV4-3 and J is TRBJ2-7; a weak D match, TRBD1 (5 bases). This CDR3 is 16 amino acids long. Trimming stripped 0 bases from V and 1 base from J, with 13 bases between. The V gene's germline CDR1 is LGHNA and CDR2 YSLEER.

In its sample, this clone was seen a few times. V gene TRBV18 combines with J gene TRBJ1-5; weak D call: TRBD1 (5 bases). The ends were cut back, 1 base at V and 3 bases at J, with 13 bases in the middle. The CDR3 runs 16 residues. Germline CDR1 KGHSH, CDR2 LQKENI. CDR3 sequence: CASSPLGGDANQPQHF. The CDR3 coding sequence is TGTGCCAGCTCACCACTGGGAGGGGACGCCAATCAGCCCCAGCATTTT.

CDR3 in amino acids: CASSSGLAGETQYF. For the CDR3, the DNA is TGTGCCAGCAGTTCCGGACTAGCGGGAGAGACCCAGTACTTC. V is TRBV6-5 and J is TRBJ2-5, with 11 bases aligning to TRBD2. Germline loops: CDR1 MNHEY, CDR2 SVGAGI. Unmatched junction bases numbered 2, after V lost 4 bases and J lost 4 bases. The CDR3 has 14 amino acids.

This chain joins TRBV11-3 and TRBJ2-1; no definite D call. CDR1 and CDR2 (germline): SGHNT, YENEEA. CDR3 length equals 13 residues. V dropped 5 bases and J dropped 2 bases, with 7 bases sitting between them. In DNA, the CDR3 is TGTGCCAGCAGCCAGACTGCCTACAATGAGCAGTTCTTC. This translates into CASSQTAYNEQFF.

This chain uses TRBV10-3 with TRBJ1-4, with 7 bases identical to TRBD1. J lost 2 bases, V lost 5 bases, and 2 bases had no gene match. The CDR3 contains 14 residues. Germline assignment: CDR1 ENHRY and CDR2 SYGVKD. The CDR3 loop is CAISPTGTNEKLFF. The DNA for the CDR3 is TGTGCCATCAGTCCGACAGGGACTAATGAAAAACTGTTTTTT.

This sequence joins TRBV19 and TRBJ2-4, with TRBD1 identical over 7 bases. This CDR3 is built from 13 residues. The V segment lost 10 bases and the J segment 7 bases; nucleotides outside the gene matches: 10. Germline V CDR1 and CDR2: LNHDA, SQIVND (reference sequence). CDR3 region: CATSRGQGNIQYF. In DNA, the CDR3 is TGTGCCACTTCTAGGGGGCAGGGGAACATTCAGTACTTC.

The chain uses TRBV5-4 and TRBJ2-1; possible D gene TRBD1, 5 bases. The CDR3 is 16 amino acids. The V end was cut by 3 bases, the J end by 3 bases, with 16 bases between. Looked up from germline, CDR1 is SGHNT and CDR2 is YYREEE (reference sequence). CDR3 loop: CASSSLQGGYYNEQFF. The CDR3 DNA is TGTGCCAGCAGCTCCCTCCAGGGCGGCTACTACAATGAGCAGTTCTTC.

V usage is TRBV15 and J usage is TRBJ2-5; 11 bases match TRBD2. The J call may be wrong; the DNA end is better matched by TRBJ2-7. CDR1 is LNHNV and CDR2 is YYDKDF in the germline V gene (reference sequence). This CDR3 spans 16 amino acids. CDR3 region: CATSRDLAGGFYEQYF. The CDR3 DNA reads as TGTGCCACCAGCAGAGATCTAGCGGGAGGATTCTACGAGCAGTACTTC.

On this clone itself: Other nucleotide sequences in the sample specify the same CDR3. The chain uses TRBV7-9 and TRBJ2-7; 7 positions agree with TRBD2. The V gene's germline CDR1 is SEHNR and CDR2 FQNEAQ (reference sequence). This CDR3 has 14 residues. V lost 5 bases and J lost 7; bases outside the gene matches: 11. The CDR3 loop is CASSPSRREGEQYF. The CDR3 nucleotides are TGTGCCAGCAGCCCTTCGCGCAGGGAGGGTGAGCAGTACTTC. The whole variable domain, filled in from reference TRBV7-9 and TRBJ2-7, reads DTGVSQNPRHKITKRGQNVTFRCDPISEHNRLYWYRQTLGQGPEFLTYFQNEAQLEKSRLLSDRFSAERPKGSFSTLEIQRTEQGDSAMYLCASSPSRREGEQYFGPGTRLTVT.

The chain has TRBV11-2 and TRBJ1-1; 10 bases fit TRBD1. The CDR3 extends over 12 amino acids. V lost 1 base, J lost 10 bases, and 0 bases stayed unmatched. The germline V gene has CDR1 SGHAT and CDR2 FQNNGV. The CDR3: CASSLGTGGAFF. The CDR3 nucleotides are TGTGCCAGCAGCTTAGGGACAGGGGGAGCTTTCTTT. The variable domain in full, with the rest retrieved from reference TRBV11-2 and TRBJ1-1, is EAGVAQSPRYKIIEKRQSVAFWCNPISGHATLYWYQQILGQGPKLLIQFQNNGVVDDSQLPKDRFSAERLKGVDSTLKIQPAKLEDSAVYLCASSLGTGGAFFGQGTRLTVV.

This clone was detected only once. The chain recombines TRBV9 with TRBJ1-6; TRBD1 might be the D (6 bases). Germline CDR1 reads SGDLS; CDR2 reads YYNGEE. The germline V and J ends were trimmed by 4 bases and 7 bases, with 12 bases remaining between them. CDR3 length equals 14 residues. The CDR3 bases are TGTGCCAGCAGCAACCGGGACAAAAATTCACCCCTCCACTTT. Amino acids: CASSNRDKNSPLHF.

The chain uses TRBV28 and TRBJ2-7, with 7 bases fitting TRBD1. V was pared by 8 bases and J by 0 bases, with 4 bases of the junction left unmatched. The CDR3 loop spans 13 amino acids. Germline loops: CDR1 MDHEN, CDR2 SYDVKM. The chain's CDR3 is CASGQAVSYEQYF. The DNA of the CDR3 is TGTGCCAGCGGACAGGCGGTCTCCTACGAGCAGTACTTC.

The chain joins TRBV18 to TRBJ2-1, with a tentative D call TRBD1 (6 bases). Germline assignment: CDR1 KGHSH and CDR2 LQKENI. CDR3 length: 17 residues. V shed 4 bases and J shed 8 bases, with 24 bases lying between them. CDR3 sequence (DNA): TGTGCCAGCTCACTTGGCGAGGGGGAGTACTGGGGCGATGAGCAGTTCTTC. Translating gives CASSLGEGEYWGDEQFF.

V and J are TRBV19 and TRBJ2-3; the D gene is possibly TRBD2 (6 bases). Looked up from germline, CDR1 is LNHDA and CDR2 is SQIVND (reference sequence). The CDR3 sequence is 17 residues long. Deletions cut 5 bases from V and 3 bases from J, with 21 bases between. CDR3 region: CASSPRFRPGRTDTQYF. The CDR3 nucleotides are TGTGCCAGTAGTCCGCGTTTTCGGCCAGGGAGGACAGATACGCAGTATTTT. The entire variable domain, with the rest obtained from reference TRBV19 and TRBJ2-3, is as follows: DGGITQSPKYLFRKEGQNVTLSCEQNLNHDAMYWYRQDPGQGLRLIYYSQIVNDFQKGDIAEGYSVSREKKESFPLTVTSAQKNPTAFYLCASSPRFRPGRTDTQYFGPGTRLTVL.

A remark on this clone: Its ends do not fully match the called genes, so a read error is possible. In DNA form, the CDR3 reads TGTGCCAGCAGCTCTCTAGGGGGATCTGAAGTTTTCTTT. Translation gives CASSSLGGSEVFF. V gene TRBV7-9 combines with J gene TRBJ1-1; weak D call: TRBD1 (6 bases). Germline V gene data show CDR1 as SEHNR and CDR2 as FQNEAQ (reference sequence). The CDR3 is made up of 13 amino acids.

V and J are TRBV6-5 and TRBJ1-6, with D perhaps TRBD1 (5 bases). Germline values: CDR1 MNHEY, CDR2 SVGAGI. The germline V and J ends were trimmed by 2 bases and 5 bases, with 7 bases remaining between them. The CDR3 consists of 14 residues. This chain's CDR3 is CASSYRGDNSPLHF. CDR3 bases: TGTGCCAGCAGTTACCGGGGGGATAATTCACCCCTCCACTTT.

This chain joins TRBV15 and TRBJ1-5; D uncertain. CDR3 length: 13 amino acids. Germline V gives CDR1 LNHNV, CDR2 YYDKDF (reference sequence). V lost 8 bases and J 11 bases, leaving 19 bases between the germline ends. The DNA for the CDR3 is TGTGCCACCTCCGCGGAACTAAGCTCGGCCCAGCATTTT. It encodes CATSAELSSAQHF.

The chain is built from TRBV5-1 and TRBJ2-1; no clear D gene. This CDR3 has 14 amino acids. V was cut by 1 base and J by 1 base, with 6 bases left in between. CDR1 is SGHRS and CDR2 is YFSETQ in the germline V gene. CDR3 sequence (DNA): TGCGCCAGCAGCTTGTTCGGGTCCTACAATGAGCAGTTCTTC. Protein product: CASSLFGSYNEQFF.